A selection of T cell receptor beta chains follows, all from one sample in a study of graft-versus-host responses after intestinal transplantation. TCRdb keeps only in-frame clones here, not all; method: immunoSEQ multiplex PCR. The table shows approximately 15,000 clones, with about 61% occurring only once. The sample here was ileum tissue, taken 524 days after transplant. The receptors originated from a human patient who received an intestinal transplant, so some T cells may come from the graft donor. CDR3s include the opening cysteine and the closing phenylalanine or tryptophan. D genes are given only for firm matches. Expanded clones are given a class, and other clones once, few, many or no size at all.

TRBJ1-1	NA	once	TRBV18	TGTGCCAGCTCACCATCAAGAGGGAACGGCTTGGACACTGAAGCTTTCTTT	CASSPSRGNGLDTEAFF
TRBJ1-1	NA	NA	TRBV11-2	TGTGCCAGCAGCCGCGGTTTGGCGGGGGAAGCTTTCTTT	CASSRGLAGEAFF
TRBJ1-3	TRBD1	NA	TRBV18	TGTGCCAGCTCACCGGACAGGGTATTCAAGGGCGGAAACACCATATATTTT	CASSPDRVFKGGNTIYF
TRBJ1-1	TRBD1	NA	TRBV7-8	TGTGCCAGCAGCTTACGAGACAGGGCGAACACTGAAGCTTTCTTT	CASSLRDRANTEAFF
TRBJ2-7	TRBD2	large	TRBV6-5	TGTGCCAGCAGTTTTCAGGGCGGGGGGACCTACGAGCAGTACTTC	CASSFQGGGTYEQYF
TRBJ1-3	NA	few	TRBV15	TGTGCCACCAGCAGATTTAGGACGGGAGACACCATATATTTT	CATSRFRTGDTIYF
TRBJ2-4	TRBD2	medium-sized	TRBV27	TGTGCCAGCAGTGTACTAGCGGGGGTCGCCAAAAACATTCAGTACTTC	CASSVLAGVAKNIQYF
TRBJ1-1	TRBD1	NA	TRBV11-2	TGTGCCAGCAGCAGGCGACAGGGACCGAACACTGAAGCTTTCTTT	CASSRRQGPNTEAFF
TRBJ1-2	NA	NA	TRBV5-1	TGCGCCAGCAGCTTGCTCCACAGTGGAACTAACTATGGCTACACCTTC	CASSLLHSGTNYGYTF
TRBJ2-1	NA	few	TRBV4-1	TGCGCCAGCAGCCAAGATCTCACACTAAATGAGCAGTTCTTC	CASSQDLTLNEQFF
TRBJ1-6	NA	NA	TRBV23-1	TGCGCCAGCAGTCGCGACGGGAAGCCTCGTAATTCACCCCTCCACTTT	CASSRDGKPRNSPLHF
TRBJ1-6	TRBD1	few	TRBV30	TGTGCCTGGGACTTCAGTACAGGGGTTCGGTCACCCCTCCACTTT	CAWDFSTGVRSPLHF
TRBJ1-1	NA	NA	TRBV7-8	TGTGCCAGCAGCTTAGCCGGCGGTAAGAACACTGAAGCTTTCTTT	CASSLAGGKNTEAFF
TRBJ1-5	NA	NA	TRBV29-1	TGCAGCGCTACCACGGACACTAATCAGCCCCAGCATTTT	CSATTDTNQPQHF
TRBJ2-7	NA	NA	TRBV21-1	TGTGCCAAACCCAGGGCCCGCGCCAACTTCGAGCAGTACTTC	CAKPRARANFEQYF
TRBJ1-6	TRBD1	NA	TRBV7-9	TGTGCCAGCAGCCCGGGACAGGGTGGGTCACCCCTCCACTTT	CASSPGQGGSPLHF
TRBJ2-3	TRBD2	NA	TRBV6-4	TGTGCCAGCAGTTCCGGCGTAGCGGGGGCGTCGGATACGCAGTATTTT	CASSSGVAGASDTQYF
TRBJ1-2	NA	NA	TRBV6-1	TGTGCCAGCAGTGTTCTCTGGTCGGTGCCGGGCTACACCTTC	CASSVLWSVPGYTF
TRBJ1-2	TRBD1	NA	TRBV25-1	TGTGCCAGCAGTGAATGGGACAGGGGGCGGGATGGCTACACCTTC	CASSEWDRGRDGYTF
TRBJ1-3	TRBD1	few	TRBV5-8	TGTGCCAGCAGCTTGACAGGGGCTGGAAACACCATATATTTT	CASSLTGAGNTIYF
TRBJ2-6	TRBD1	NA	TRBV14	TGTGCCAGCAGCCGCCGACCGGGACAGACCTCTGGGGCCAACGTCCTGACTTTC	CASSRRPGQTSGANVLTF
TRBJ2-3	TRBD2	NA	TRBV6-4	TGTGCCAGCAGTGAGGGACTAGGCGGGGGCCCAGATACGCAGTATTTT	CASSEGLGGGPDTQYF
TRBJ1-2	TRBD1	NA	TRBV6-6	TGTGCCAGCAGTTACTCCCAGGACAGGGTTGGCGGCTACACCTTC	CASSYSQDRVGGYTF
TRBJ2-7	TRBD1	NA	TRBV9	TGTGCCAGCAGCGTAGACAGGGGTTATCTAAGCGAGCAGTACTTC	CASSVDRGYLSEQYF
TRBJ2-7	NA	NA	TRBV12-5	TGTGCTAGTGGTTTGGTTGCGGGAATCTCCTACGAGCAGTACTTC	CASGLVAGISYEQYF
TRBJ2-1	TRBD2	NA	TRBV11-2	TGTGCCAGCAGCTTAGCTCCCCGGGGGGGGAGCTCCTACAATGAGCAGTTCTTC	CASSLAPRGGSSYNEQFF
TRBJ2-1	NA	NA	TRBV5-1	TGCGCCAGCAGCTTGGAGGGGGTGAACTCCTACAATGAGCAGTTCTTC	CASSLEGVNSYNEQFF
TRBJ2-7	TRBD2	few	TRBV2	TGTGCCAGCAGGAGCGGGGGGGCTTACGAGCAGTACTTC	CASRSGGAYEQYF
TRBJ2-7	TRBD2	few	TRBV4-3	TGCGCCAGCAGCCAAGAGTATAGCGGGAGCTCCTACGAGCAGTACTTC	CASSQEYSGSSYEQYF
TRBJ1-5	NA	NA	TRBV15	TGTGCCACCAGCAGGGGAGGAAGAAGTCAGCCCCAGCATTTT	CATSRGGRSQPQHF
TRBJ1-1	TRBD1	NA	TRBV5-1	TGCGCCAGCAGCTTCCTTACAGGGGGCACTGAAGCTTTCTTT	CASSFLTGGTEAFF
TRBJ2-7	NA	NA	TRBV5-1	TGCGCCAGCAGCCCACAGGGAAACTCCTACGAGCAGTACTTC	CASSPQGNSYEQYF
TRBJ1-5	NA	NA	TRBV27	TGTGCCAGCAGTTTATTCGGGGGTAGGGACCAGCCCCAGCATTTT	CASSLFGGRDQPQHF
TRBJ2-7	TRBD1	NA	TRBV4-3	TGCGCCAGCAGCCCCGGGACAGGGAGTAGCGAGCAGTACTTC	CASSPGTGSSEQYF
TRBJ2-3	NA	NA	TRBV11-2	TGTGCCAGCAGCCAAGGGACTTTGGGGACAGATACGCAGTATTTT	CASSQGTLGTDTQYF
TRBJ1-3	NA	NA	TRBV5-1	TGCGCCAGCAGCCCGAAGCCCGGGGACACCGTCTCTGGAAACACCATATATTTT	CASSPKPGDTVSGNTIYF
TRBJ1-1	NA	few	TRBV6-5	TGTGCCAGCAGTCAACAGTATATGAACACTGAAGCTTTCTTT	CASSQQYMNTEAFF
TRBJ2-7	TRBD2	NA	TRBV10-2	TGCGCCAGCAGTGAGGTACTAGCGGGGAACGATTACGAGCAGTACTTC	CASSEVLAGNDYEQYF
TRBJ2-1	NA	NA	TRBV5-1	TGCGCCAGCAGCCCCCTGGGGGCAGGGTTGAACAATGAGCAGTTCTTC	CASSPLGAGLNNEQFF
TRBJ1-1	TRBD1	few	TRBV4-3	TGCGCCAGCAGCCACCAGACAGGGCGAAACACTGAAGCTTTCTTT	CASSHQTGRNTEAFF
TRBJ1-3	NA	NA	TRBV6-6	TGTGCCAGCAGTTACTCCCGGGACAACTCTGGAAACACCATATATTTT	CASSYSRDNSGNTIYF